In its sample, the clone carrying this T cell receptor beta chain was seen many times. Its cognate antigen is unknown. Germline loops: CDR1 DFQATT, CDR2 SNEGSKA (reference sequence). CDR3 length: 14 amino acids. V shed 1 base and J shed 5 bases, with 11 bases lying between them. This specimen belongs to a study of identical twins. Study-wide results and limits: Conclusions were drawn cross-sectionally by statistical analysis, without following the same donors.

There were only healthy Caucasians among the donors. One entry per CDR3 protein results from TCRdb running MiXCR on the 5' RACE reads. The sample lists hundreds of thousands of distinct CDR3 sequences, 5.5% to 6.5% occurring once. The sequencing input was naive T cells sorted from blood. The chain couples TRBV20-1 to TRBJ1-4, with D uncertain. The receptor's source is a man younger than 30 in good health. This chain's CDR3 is CSARAGPGNEKLFF. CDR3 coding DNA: TGCAGTGCTAGAGCGGGCCCGGGAAATGAAAAACTGTTTTTT.